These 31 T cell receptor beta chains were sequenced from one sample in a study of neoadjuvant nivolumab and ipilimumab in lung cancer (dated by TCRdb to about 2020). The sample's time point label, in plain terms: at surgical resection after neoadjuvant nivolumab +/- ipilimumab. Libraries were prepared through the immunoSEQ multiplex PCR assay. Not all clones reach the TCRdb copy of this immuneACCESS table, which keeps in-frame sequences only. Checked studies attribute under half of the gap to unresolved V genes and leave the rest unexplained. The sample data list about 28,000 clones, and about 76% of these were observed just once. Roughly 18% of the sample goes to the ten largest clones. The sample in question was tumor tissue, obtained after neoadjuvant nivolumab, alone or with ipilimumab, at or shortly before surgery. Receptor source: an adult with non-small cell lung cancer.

The CDR3 sequence: CASSGAGGEDTIYF. As DNA, the CDR3 is TGTGCCAGCAGTGGGGCCGGGGGCGAAGACACCATATATTTT. The chain is built from TRBV5-6 and TRBJ1-3, with a weak D call TRBD1 (6 bases). Trimming removed 5 bases from V and 8 bases from J, with 17 bases in between. Germline assignment: CDR1 SGHDT and CDR2 YYEEEE. The CDR3 sequence is 14 residues long.

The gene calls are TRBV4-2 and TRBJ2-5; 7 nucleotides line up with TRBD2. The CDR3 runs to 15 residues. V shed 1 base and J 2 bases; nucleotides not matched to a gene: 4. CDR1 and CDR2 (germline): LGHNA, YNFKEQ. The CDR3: CASSQGGGKQETQYF. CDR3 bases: TGTGCCAGCAGCCAAGGGGGGGGTAAGCAAGAGACCCAGTACTTC.

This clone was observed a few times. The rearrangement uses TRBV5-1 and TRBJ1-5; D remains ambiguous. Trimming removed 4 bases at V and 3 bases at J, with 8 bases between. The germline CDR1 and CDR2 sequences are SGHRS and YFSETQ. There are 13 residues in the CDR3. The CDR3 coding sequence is TGCGCCAGCAGCATGGCCATCAATCAGCCCCAGCATTTT. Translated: CASSMAINQPQHF.

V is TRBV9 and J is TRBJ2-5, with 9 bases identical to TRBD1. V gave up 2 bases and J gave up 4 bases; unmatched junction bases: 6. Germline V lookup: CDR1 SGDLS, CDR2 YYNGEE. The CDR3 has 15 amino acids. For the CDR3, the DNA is TGTGCCAGCAGCGTGAGGCCGGGACAGGGAGAGACCCAGTACTTC. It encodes CASSVRPGQGETQYF.

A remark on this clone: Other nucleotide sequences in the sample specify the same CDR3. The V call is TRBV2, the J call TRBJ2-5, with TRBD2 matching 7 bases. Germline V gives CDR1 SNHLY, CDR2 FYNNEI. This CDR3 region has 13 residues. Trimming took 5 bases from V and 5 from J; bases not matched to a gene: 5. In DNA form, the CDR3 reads TGTGCCAGCAGTCGGGGGGTGCAGGAGACCCAGTACTTC. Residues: CASSRGVQETQYF.

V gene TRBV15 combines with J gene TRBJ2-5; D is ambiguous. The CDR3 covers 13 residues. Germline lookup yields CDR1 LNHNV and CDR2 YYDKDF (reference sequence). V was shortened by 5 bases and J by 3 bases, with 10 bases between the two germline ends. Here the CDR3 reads CATSWGREETQYF. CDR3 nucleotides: TGTGCCACCAGCTGGGGTCGAGAAGAGACCCAGTACTTC.

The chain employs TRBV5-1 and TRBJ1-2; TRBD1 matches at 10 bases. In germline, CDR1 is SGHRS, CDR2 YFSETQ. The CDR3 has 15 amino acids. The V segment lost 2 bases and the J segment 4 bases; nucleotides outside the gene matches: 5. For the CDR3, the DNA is TGCGCCAGCAGCTTCGGGACAGGGGAATCCTATGGCTACACCTTC. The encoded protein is CASSFGTGESYGYTF.

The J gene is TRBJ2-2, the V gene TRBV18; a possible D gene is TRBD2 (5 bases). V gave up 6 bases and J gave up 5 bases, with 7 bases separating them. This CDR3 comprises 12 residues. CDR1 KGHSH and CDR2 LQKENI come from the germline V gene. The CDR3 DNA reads TGTGCCAGCTCCGGGGTGACCGGGGAGCTGTTTTTT. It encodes CASSGVTGELFF.

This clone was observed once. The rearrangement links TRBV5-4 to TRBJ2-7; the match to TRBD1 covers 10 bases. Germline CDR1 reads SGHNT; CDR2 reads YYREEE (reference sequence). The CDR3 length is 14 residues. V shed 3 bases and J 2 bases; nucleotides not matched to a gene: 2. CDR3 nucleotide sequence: TGTGCCAGCAGCTCGGGACAGGGGACCTACGAGCAGTACTTC. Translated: CASSSGQGTYEQYF.

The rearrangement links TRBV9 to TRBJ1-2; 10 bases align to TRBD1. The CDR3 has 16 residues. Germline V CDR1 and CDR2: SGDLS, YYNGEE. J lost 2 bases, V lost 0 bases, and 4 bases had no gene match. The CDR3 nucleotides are TGTGCCAGCAGCGTAGAGACAGGGGGCGGGAACTATGGCTACACCTTC. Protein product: CASSVETGGGNYGYTF.

CDR3 nucleotides: TGTGCCATCAGTGCTACCCAGCGGGGGAGCAACACCGGGGAGCTGTTTTTT. Its translation: CAISATQRGSNTGELFF. V is TRBV10-3 and J is TRBJ2-2; TRBD2 matches 8 bases. Unmatched junction bases numbered 9, after V lost 4 bases and J lost 2 bases. The CDR3 covers 17 residues. The germline gives CDR1 ENHRY, CDR2 SYGVKD.

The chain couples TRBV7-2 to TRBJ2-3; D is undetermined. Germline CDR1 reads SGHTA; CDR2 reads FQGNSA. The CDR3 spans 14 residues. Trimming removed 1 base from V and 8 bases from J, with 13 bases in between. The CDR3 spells CASSLVRVESTQYF. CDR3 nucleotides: TGTGCCAGCAGCTTAGTTCGGGTCGAGAGTACGCAGTATTTT.

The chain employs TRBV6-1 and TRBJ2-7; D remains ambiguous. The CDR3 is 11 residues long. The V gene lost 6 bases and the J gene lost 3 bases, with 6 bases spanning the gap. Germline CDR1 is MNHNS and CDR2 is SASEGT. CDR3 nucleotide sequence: TGTGCCAGCAGGACACACTACGAGCAGTACTTC. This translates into CASRTHYEQYF.

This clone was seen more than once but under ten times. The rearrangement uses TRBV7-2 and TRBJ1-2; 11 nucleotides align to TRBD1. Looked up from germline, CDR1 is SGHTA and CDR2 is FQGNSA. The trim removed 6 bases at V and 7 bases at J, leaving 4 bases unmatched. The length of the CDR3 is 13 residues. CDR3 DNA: TGTGCCAGCAGACAGGGACAGGGGGTTGGCTACACCTTC. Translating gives CASRQGQGVGYTF.

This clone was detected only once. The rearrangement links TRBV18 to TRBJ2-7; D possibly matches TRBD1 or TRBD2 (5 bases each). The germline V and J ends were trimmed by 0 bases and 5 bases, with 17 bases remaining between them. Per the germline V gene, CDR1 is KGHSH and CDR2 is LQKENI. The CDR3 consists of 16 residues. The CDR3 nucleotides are TGTGCCAGCTCACCACCCGCGCCCGTCCGGGGCAACGAGCAGTACTTC. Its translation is CASSPPAPVRGNEQYF.

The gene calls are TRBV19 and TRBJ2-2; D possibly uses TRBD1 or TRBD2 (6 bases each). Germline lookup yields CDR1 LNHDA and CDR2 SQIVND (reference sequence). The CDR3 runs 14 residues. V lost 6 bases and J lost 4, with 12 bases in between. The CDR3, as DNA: TGTGCCAGTAGGAACAGGGAGGTCACCGGGGAGCTGTTTTTT. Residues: CASRNREVTGELFF.

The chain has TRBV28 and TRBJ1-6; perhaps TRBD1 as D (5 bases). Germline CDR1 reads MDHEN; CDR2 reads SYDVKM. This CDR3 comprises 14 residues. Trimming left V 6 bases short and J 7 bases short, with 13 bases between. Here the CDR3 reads CASRGSGTNSPLHF. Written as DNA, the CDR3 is TGTGCCAGCAGGGGGTCCGGGACGAATTCACCCCTCCACTTT.

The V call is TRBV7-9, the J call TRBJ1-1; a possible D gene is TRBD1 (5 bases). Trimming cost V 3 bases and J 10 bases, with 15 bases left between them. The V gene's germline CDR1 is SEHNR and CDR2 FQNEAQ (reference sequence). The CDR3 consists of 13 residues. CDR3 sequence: CASSFGQGQGAFF. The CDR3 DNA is TGTGCCAGCAGCTTTGGGCAGGGTCAGGGAGCTTTCTTT.

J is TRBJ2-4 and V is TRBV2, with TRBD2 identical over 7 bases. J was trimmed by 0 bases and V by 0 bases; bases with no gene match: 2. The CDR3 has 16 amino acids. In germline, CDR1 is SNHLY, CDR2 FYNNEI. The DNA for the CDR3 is TGTGCCAGCAGTGAAGCGGGGGGGGGAGCCAAAAACATTCAGTACTTC. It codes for CASSEAGGGAKNIQYF. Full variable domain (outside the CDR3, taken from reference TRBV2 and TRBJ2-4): EPEVTQTPSHQVTQMGQEVILRCVPISNHLYFYWYRQILGQKVEFLVSFYNNEISEKSEIFDDQFSVERPDGSNFTLKIRSTKLEDSAMYFCASSEAGGGAKNIQYFGAGTRLSVL.

The CDR3: CASRSPPDSTYEQYF. CDR3 bases: TGTGCCAGCAGATCCCCCCCTGACAGTACCTACGAGCAGTACTTC. V is TRBV6-5 and J is TRBJ2-7; TRBD1 is a possible D gene (5 bases). CDR3 length equals 15 residues. Germline V CDR1 and CDR2: MNHEY, SVGAGI. The ends were cut back, 6 bases at V and 2 bases at J, with 17 bases in the middle.

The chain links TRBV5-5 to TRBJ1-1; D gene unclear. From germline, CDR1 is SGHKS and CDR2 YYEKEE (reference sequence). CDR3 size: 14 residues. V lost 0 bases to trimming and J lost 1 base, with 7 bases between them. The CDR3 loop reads CASSLGPRNTEAFF. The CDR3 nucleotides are TGTGCCAGCAGCTTGGGACCTAGGAACACTGAAGCTTTCTTT.

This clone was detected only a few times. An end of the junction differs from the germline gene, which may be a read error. CDR3 DNA: TGTGCTAGCAGCCTGGGGGCCTTCAATGAGCAGTTCTTC. As protein: CASSLGAFNEQFF. This chain joins TRBV7-7 and TRBJ2-1, with D perhaps matching TRBD1 (6 bases). Germline V gene lookup returns CDR1 SSHAT and CDR2 FNYEAQ (reference sequence). This CDR3 is 13 amino acids long.

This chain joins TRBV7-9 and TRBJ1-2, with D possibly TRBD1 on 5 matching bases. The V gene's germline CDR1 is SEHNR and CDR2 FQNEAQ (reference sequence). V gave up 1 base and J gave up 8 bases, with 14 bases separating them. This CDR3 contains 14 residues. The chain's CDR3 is CASSLGQGEVGYTF. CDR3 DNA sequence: TGTGCCAGCAGCTTAGGTCAGGGTGAGGTGGGCTACACCTTC.

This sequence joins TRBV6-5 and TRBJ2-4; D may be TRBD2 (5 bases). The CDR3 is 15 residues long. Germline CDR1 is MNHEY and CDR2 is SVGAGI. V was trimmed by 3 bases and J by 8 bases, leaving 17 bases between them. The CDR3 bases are TGTGCCAGCAGTTATTCCGGACCCGGAGGCCACATTCAGTACTTC. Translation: CASSYSGPGGHIQYF.

The CDR3 DNA is TGCGCCAGCAGCTTGGTATCATCAGGAGGGGAGACCCAGTACTTC. Translated, it gives CASSLVSSGGETQYF. This chain links TRBV5-1 with TRBJ2-5; D might be TRBD2 (6 bases). Germline values: CDR1 SGHRS, CDR2 YFSETQ. Trimming removed 0 bases at V and 5 bases at J, with 14 bases between. There are 15 residues in the CDR3.

CDR3 sequence reads: CASSEGQETDTQYF. In DNA form, the CDR3 reads TGCGCCAGCAGTGAGGGACAAGAAACAGATACGCAGTATTTT. The chain couples TRBV10-1 to TRBJ2-3, with a possible D match to TRBD1 (5 bases). There are 14 residues in the CDR3. Germline V gene sequence: CDR1 WNHNN, CDR2 SYGVQD (reference sequence). The V end was cut by 2 bases, the J end by 3 bases, with 9 bases between.

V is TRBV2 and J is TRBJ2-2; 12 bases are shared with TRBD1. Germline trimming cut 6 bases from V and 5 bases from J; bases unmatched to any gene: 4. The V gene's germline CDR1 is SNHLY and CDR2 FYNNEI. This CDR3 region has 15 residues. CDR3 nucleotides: TGTGCCAGCAGGGGACAGGGGGCTTGGACCGGGGAGCTGTTTTTT. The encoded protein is CASRGQGAWTGELFF.

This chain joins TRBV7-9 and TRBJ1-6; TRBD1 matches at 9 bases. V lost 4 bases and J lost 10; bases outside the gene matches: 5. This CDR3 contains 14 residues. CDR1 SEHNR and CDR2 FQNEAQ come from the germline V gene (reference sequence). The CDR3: CASSSGQGSSPLHF. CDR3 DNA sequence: TGTGCCAGCAGCTCGGGACAGGGAAGCTCACCCCTCCACTTT.

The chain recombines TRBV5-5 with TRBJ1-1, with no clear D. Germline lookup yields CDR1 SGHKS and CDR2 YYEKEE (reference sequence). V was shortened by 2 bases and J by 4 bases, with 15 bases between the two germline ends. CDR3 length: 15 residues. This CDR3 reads CASSFSLGPGTEAFF. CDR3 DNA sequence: TGTGCCAGCAGCTTTAGCCTGGGCCCTGGCACTGAAGCTTTCTTT.

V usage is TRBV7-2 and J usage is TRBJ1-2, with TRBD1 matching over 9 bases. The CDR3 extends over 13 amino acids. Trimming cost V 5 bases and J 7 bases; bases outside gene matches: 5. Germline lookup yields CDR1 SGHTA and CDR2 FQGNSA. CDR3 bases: TGTGCCAGCAGCCCGACAGGGGGTCTTGGCTACACCTTC. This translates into CASSPTGGLGYTF. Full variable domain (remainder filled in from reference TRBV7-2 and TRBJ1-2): GAGVSQSPSNKVTEKGKDVELRCDPISGHTALYWYRQSLGQGLEFLIYFQGNSAPDKSGLPSDRFSAERTGGSVSTLTIQRTQQEDSAVYLCASSPTGGLGYTFGSGTRLTVV.

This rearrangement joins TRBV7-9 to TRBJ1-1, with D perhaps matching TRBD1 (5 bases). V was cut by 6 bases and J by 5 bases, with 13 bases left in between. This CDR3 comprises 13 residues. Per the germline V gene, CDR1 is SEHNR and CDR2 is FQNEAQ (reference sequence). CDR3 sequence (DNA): TGTGCCAGCAGTCCCCAGGGTTGGACTGAAGCTTTCTTT. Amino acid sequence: CASSPQGWTEAFF.